This T cell receptor beta chain emerged from a study of blood T cells in healthy people across ages. For the second PCR, which ran for roughly 7 to 11 cycles, a sample-barcoded 5' primer and a J-beta primer mix were used. TCRdb redid the calling of the 5' RACE reads with MiXCR, one entry per CDR3 protein. This sample has about 1.8 million distinct CDR3 sequences; approximately 50% occur once, and the top ten carry 2.1%. Trimming removed 1 base from V and 5 bases from J, with 11 bases in between. The germline gives CDR1 PRHDT, CDR2 FYEKMQ (reference sequence). This CDR3 has 14 residues. This rearrangement joins TRBV13 to TRBJ1-1, with a possible D match to TRBD1 (6 bases). The receptor comes from a woman between 40 and 55 years old in good health. The sequencing sample was made of blood. The DNA of the CDR3 is TGTGCCAGCAGCTTAGTCACAGGGTGGACTGAAGCTTTCTTT. Translating it yields CASSLVTGWTEAFF.